This is a list of T cell receptor beta chains from one sample in a study of T cells in Graves' hyperthyroidism and ophthalmopathy. From the multiplex PCR reads, TCRdb called clonotypes with MiXCR, one entry per CDR3 protein. The sample consists of about 350,000 distinct CDR3 sequences, around 15% of them appearing once. The sequencing sample was made of blood. These TCRs come from a woman aged 40 to 50 with Graves' ophthalmopathy. Each CDR3 is given with its conserved first and last residue. Fields, in order: J gene, V gene, D gene, clone size, CDR3 DNA, CDR3 protein. A D gene is named only where the DNA matches it firmly. A clone size is listed for some rows: how often the clone was seen (once, few, many), or a class if it is expanded.

TRBJ2-5 | TRBV5-8 | TRBD1 | NA | TGTGCCAGCAGCAGGGGACAGGGGGGTAGTCTGGAGACCCAGTACTTC | CASSRGQGGSLETQYF
TRBJ1-2 | TRBV20-1 | TRBD1 | NA | TGCAGTGCTAGCCCGGGACAGGGCCGGGGTGGCTACACCTTC | CSASPGQGRGGYTF
TRBJ2-1 | TRBV29-1 | NA | many | TGCAGCGTCGGAGGGGCTAGCTCCTACAATGAGCAGTTCTTC | CSVGGASSYNEQFF
TRBJ1-5 | TRBV19 | TRBD1 | few | TGTGCCAGTAGTGTTACCGGGACAGGGGGCAATCAGCCCCAGCATTTT | CASSVTGTGGNQPQHF
TRBJ1-2 | TRBV7-6 | TRBD1 | NA | TGTGCCAGCAGCCCAGACAGGGTATCGGGTGGCTACACCTTC | CASSPDRVSGGYTF
TRBJ2-7 | TRBV10-3 | NA | NA | TGTGCCATCAGTTGGGAAATGACTCACGAGCAGTGCTTC | CAISWEMTHEQCF
TRBJ2-7 | TRBV3-1 | NA | few | TGTGCCAGCAGCCAAGGGGGACCTCGTGGCGAGCAGTACTTC | CASSQGGPRGEQYF
TRBJ2-3 | TRBV6-2/TRBV6-3 | NA | NA | TGTGCCAGCAGTGCAGAGCCCACAGATACGCAGTATTTT | CASSAEPTDTQYF
TRBJ1-1 | TRBV13 | NA | many | TGTGCCAGCAGCTCATACACAGGCTTGAACACTGAAGCTTTCTTT | CASSSYTGLNTEAFF
TRBJ2-7 | TRBV27 | NA | few | TGTGCCAGCAGTTCTTTCCCCCAGGCCACCTACGAGCAGTACTTC | CASSSFPQATYEQYF